This T cell receptor (beta chain) was captured in a study of shared clonotypes between healthy human individuals. In the authors' methods: As immunoSEQ supplied junction-only sequences (without quality scores), filtering differed. Some clones are missing from TCRdb's copy, which holds only in-frame ones; the method was immunoSEQ multiplex PCR. V, J and clone size are those of that table, while D and trimming were read from the DNA. This table holds 950,000 to 1,100,000 clones, about 75% found once. This clone has only one observation. Germline CDR1 and CDR2: MNHNY and SVGAGI (reference sequence). Deletions cut 7 bases from V and 9 bases from J, with 19 bases between. The CDR3 extends over 14 amino acids.

Specimen: memory CD4+ T cells sorted from blood. Subset reported: CD45RA-negative fraction. The V call is TRBV6-6, the J call TRBJ1-5; D possibly corresponds to TRBD1 (6 bases). The receptor was isolated from a man aged 18 to 30 in good health. CDR3 amino acids: CASTDGGRMRPQHF. The CDR3 DNA reads as TGTGCCAGCACCGATGGGGGCAGAATGAGGCCCCAGCATTTT.